This TCR beta chain is drawn from a study of sequential checkpoint blockade in melanoma. Study in general: After both sequences, patients received maintenance nivolumab.

Germline lookup yields CDR1 SEHNR and CDR2 FQNEAQ (reference sequence). The CDR3 length is 19 residues. Trimming cost V 4 bases and J 1 base; bases outside gene matches: 16. Treatment noted: randomized to nivolumab then ipilimumab (arm A) or the reverse (arm B). Patients had received no earlier DNA-damaging chemotherapy. Live CD3+CD8+ CD19− CD56− cells were sorted from PBMCs. Clones were read by immunoSEQ multiplex PCR, and TCRdb kept only the in-frame ones, dropping some. The top ten clones hold over 25% of a sample with some 14,000 clones, approximately 80% of them seen once. V usage is TRBV7-9 and J usage is TRBJ2-4; 7 positions match TRBD1. The TCR comes from a human donor with melanoma. This specimen consisted of CD8+ T cells sorted from blood (inferred from file names), obtained from a patient given nivolumab and ipilimumab in sequence. This CDR3 is CASSWRQGGTTDAKNIQYF. DNA of the CDR3: TGTGCCAGCAGCTGGCGACAGGGTGGAACAACAGACGCCAAAAACATTCAGTACTTC. The complete variable domain, with remaining parts taken from reference TRBV7-9 and TRBJ2-4, reads DTGVSQNPRHKITKRGQNVTFRCDPISEHNRLYWYRQTLGQGPEFLTYFQNEAQLEKSRLLSDRFSAERPKGSFSTLEIQRTEQGDSAMYLCASSWRQGGTTDAKNIQYFGAGTRLSVL.